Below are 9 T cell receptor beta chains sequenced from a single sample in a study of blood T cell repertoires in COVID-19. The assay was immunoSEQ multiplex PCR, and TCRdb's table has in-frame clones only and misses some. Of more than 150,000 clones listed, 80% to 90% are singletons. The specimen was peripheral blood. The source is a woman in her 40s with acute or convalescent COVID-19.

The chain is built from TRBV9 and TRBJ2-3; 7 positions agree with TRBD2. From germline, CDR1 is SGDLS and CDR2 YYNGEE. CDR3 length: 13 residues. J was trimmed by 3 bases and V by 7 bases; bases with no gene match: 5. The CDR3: CASGGVNTDTQYF. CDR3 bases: TGTGCCAGCGGGGGGGTTAATACAGATACGCAGTATTTT. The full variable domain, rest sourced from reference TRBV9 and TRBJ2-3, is DSGVTQTPKHLITATGQRVTLRCSPRSGDLSVYWYQQSLDQGLQFLIQYYNGEERAKGNILERFSAQQFPDLHSELNLSSLELGDSALYFCASGGVNTDTQYFGPGTRLTVL.

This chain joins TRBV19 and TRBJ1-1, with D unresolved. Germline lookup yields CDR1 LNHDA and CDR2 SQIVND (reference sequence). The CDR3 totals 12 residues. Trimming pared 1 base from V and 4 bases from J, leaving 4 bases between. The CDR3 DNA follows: TGTGCCAGTAGTATAGGGCCCACTGAAGCTTTCTTT. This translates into CASSIGPTEAFF.

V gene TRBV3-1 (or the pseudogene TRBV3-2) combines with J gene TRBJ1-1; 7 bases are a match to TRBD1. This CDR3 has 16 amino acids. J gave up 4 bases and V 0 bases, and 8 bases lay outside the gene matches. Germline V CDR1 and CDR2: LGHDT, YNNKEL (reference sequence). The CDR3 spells CASSQESPTGITEAFF. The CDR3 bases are TGTGCCAGCAGCCAAGAATCTCCGACAGGGATCACTGAAGCTTTCTTT.

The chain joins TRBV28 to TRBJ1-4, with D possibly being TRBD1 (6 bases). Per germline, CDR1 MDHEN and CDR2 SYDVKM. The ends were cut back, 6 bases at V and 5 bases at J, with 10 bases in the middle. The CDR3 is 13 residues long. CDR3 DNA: TGTGCCAGCAGCATTACAGGGAATGAAAAACTGTTTTTT. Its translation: CASSITGNEKLFF.

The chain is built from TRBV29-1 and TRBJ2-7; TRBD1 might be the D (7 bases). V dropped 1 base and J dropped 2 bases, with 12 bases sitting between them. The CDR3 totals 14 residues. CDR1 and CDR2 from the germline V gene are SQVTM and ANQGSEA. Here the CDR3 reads CSVEGGTEPYEQYF. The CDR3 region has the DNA TGCAGCGTTGAAGGCGGGACAGAACCCTACGAGCAGTACTTC.

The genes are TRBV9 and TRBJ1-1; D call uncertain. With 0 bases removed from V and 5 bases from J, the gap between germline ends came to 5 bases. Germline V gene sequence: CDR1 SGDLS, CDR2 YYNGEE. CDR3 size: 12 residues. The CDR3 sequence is CASSVGGTEAFF. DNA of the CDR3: TGTGCCAGCAGCGTAGGAGGGACTGAAGCTTTCTTT.

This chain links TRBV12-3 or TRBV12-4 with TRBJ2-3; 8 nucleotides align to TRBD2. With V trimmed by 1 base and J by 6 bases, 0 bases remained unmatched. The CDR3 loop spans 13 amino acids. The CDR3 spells CASSLGLADTQYF. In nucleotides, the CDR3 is TGTGCCAGCAGTTTAGGACTAGCGGATACGCAGTATTTT.

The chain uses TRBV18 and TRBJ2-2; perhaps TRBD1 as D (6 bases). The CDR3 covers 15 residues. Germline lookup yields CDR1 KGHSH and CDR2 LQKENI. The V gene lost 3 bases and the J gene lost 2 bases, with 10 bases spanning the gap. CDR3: CASSPWTDNTGELFF. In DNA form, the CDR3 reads TGTGCCAGCTCACCCTGGACAGATAACACCGGGGAGCTGTTTTTT.

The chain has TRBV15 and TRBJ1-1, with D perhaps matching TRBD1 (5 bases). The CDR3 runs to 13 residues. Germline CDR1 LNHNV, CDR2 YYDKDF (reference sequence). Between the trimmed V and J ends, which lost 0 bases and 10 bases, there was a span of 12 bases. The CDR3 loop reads CATSRDGVGGAFF. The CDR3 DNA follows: TGTGCCACCAGCAGAGATGGGGTCGGGGGAGCTTTCTTT.